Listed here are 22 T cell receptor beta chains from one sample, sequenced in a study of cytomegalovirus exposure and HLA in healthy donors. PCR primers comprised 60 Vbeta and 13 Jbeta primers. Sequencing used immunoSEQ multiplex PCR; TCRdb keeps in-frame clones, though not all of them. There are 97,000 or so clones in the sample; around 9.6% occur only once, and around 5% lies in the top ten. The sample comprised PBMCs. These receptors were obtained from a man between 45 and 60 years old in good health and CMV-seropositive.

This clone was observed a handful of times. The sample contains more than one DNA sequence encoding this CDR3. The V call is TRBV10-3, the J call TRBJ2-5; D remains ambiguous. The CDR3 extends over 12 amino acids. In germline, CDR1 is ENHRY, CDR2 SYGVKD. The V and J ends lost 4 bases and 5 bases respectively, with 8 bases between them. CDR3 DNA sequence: TGTGCCATCAGTGGGTCGTCGGAGACCCAGTACTTC. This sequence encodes CAISGSSETQYF.

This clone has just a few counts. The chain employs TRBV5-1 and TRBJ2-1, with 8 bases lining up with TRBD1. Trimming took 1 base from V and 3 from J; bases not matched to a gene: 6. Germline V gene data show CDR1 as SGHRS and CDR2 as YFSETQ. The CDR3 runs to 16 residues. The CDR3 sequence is CASSLKDRVGYNEQFF. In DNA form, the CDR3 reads TGCGCCAGCAGCTTGAAGGACAGGGTGGGCTACAATGAGCAGTTCTTC.

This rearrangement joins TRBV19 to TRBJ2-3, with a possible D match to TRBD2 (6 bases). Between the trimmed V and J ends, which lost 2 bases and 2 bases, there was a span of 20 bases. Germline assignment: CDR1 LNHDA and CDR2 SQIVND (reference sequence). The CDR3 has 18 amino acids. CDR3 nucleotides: TGTGCCAGTAGTATATGGGGAGGCGGAAGCACTTACACAGATACGCAGTATTTT. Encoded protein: CASSIWGGGSTYTDTQYF.

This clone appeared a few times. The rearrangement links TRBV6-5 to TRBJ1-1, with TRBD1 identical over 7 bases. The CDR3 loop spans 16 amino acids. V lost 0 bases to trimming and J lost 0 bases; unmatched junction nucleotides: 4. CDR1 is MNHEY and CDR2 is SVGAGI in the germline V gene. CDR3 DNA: TGTGCCAGCAGTTACTCGGGACAGCGGATGAACACTGAAGCTTTCTTT. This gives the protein CASSYSGQRMNTEAFF.

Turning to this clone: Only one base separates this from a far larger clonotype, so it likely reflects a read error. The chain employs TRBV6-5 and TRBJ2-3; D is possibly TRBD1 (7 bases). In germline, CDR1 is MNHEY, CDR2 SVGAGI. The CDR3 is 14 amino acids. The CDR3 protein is CASSWGVGTDKQYF. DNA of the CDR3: TGTGCCAGCAGTTGGGGGGTGGGGACAGATAAGCAGTATTTT.

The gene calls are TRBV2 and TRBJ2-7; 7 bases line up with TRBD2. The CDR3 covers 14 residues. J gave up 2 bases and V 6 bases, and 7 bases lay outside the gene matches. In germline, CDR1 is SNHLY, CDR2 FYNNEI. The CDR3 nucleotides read TGTGCCAGCAGCTGGGGGAGGGCTCCCTACGAGCAGTACTTC. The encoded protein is CASSWGRAPYEQYF.

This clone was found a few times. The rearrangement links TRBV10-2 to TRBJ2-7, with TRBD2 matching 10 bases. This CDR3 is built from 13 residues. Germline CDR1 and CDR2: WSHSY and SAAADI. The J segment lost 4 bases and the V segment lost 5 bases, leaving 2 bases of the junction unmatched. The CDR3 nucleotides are TGCGCCAGCAGTTCTAGCGGGAGTTACGAGCAGTACTTC. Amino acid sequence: CASSSSGSYEQYF.

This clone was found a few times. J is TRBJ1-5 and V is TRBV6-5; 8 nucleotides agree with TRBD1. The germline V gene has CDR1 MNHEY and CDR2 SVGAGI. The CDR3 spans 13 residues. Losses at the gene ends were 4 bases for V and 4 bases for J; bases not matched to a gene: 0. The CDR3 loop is CASSWTGNQPQHF. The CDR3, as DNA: TGTGCCAGCAGTTGGACAGGGAATCAGCCCCAGCATTTT.

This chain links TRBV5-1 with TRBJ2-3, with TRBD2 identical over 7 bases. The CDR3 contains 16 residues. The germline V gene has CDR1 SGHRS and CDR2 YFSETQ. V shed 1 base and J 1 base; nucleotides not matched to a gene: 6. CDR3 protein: CASSLQSAGGTDTQYF. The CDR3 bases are TGCGCCAGCAGCTTGCAGTCGGCGGGAGGCACAGATACGCAGTATTTT.

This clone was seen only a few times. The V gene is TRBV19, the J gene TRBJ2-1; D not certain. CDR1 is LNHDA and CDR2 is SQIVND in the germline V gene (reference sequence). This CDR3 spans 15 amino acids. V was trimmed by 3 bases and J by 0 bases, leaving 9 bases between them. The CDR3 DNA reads TGTGCCAGTAGTATCGGTTCTAGCTCCTACAATGAGCAGTTCTTC. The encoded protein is CASSIGSSSYNEQFF.

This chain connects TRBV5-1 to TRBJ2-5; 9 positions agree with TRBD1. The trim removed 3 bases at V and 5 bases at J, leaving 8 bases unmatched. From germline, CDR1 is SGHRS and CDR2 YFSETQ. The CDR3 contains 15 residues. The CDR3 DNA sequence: TGCGCCAGCAGCTGGGGGACAGGGCGTTCGGAGACCCAGTACTTC. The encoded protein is CASSWGTGRSETQYF.

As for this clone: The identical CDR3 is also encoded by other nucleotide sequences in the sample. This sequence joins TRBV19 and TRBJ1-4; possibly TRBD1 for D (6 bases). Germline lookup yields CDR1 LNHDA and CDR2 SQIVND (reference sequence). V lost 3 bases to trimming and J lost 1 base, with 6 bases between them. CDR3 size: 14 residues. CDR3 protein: CASSIRGTNEKLFF. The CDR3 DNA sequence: TGTGCCAGTAGTATCAGGGGAACTAATGAAAAACTGTTTTTT.

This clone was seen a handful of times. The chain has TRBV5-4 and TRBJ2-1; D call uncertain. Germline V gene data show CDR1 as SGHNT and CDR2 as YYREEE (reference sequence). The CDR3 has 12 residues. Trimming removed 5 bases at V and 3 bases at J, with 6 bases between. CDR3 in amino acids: CASSSDYNEQFF. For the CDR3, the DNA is TGTGCCAGCAGTTCAGACTACAATGAGCAGTTCTTC.

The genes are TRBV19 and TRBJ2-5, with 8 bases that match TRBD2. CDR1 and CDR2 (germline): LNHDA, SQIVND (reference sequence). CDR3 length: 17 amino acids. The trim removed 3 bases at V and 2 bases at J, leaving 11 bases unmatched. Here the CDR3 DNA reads TGTGCCAGTAGTATCGGGGGGGTGACCGGGGCACAAGAGACCCAGTACTTC. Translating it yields CASSIGGVTGAQETQYF.

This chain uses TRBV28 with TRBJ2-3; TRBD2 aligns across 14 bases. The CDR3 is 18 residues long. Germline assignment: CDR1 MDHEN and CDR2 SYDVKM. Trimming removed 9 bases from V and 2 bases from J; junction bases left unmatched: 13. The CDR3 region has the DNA TGTGCCAGTCCCCCGGGACTAGCGGGAGCCCAATTCACAGATACGCAGTATTTT. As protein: CASPPGLAGAQFTDTQYF.

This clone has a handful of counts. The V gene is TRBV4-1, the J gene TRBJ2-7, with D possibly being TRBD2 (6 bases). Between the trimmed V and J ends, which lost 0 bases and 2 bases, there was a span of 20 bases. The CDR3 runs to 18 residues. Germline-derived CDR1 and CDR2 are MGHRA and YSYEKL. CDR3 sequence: CASSQDSISAGITYEQYF. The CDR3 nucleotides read TGCGCCAGCAGCCAAGATTCGATCTCGGCGGGAATCACCTACGAGCAGTACTTC.

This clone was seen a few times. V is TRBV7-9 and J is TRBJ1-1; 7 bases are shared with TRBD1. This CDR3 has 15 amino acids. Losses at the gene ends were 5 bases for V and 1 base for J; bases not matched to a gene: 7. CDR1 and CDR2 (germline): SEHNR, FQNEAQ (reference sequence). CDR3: CASSPARTGNTEAFF. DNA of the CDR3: TGTGCCAGCAGCCCAGCCAGGACAGGGAACACTGAAGCTTTCTTT.

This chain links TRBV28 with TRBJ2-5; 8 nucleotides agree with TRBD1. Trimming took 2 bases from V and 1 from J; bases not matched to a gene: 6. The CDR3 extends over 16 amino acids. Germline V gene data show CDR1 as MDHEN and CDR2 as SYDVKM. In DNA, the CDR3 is TGTGCCAGCAGTTTACATCAGGGGGCGGCCCAAGAGACCCAGTACTTC. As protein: CASSLHQGAAQETQYF.

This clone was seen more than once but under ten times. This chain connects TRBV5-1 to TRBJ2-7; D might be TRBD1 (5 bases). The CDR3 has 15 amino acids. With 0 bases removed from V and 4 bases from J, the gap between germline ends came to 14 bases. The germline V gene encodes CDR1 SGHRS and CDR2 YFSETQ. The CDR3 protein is CASSLGGAREYEQYF. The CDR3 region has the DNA TGCGCCAGCAGCTTGGGGGGCGCCAGGGAATACGAGCAGTACTTC.

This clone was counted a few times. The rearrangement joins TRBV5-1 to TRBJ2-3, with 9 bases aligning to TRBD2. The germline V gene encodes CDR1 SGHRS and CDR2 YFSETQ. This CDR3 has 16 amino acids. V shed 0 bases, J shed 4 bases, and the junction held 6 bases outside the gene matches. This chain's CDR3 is CASSLGVAGASDTQYF. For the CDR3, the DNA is TGCGCCAGCAGCTTGGGGGTAGCGGGAGCGTCAGATACGCAGTATTTT.

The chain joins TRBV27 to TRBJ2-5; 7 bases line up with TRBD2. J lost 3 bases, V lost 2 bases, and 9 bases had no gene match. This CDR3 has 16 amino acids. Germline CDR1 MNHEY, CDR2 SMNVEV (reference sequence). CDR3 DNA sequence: TGTGCCAGCAGTTTAAAGGGGAGGGTAGACAAAGAGACCCAGTACTTC. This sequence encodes CASSLKGRVDKETQYF.

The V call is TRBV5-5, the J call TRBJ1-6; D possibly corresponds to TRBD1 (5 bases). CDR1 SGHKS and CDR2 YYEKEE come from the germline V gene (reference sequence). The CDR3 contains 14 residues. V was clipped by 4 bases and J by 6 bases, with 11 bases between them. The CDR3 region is CASSPGRANSPLHF. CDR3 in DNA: TGTGCCAGCAGCCCCGGCAGGGCTAATTCACCCCTCCACTTT. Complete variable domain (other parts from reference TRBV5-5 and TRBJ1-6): DAGVTQSPTHLIKTRGQQVTLRCSPISGHKSVSWYQQVLGQGPQFIFQYYEKEERGRGNFPDRFSARQFPNYSSELNVNALLLGDSALYLCASSPGRANSPLHFGNGTRLTVT.